The 32 T cell receptor beta chains below come from one sample, sequenced in a study of blood T cells in healthy people across ages. A second PCR, run for roughly 7 to 11 cycles, used a sample-barcoded 5' primer plus a J-beta primer mix. TCRdb re-analysed the 5' RACE reads in MiXCR, keeping a single row per CDR3 protein. The data contain approximately 850,000 distinct CDR3 sequences, approximately 44% of them singletons. What was sequenced was blood. The receptors originated from a man aged 60 to 75 in good health.

The chain employs TRBV6-2 or TRBV6-3 and TRBJ2-5; TRBD1 is a possible D gene (5 bases). The end of the DNA fits TRBJ2-7 better, so the J call may be wrong. The V gene's germline CDR1 is MNHEY and CDR2 SVGEGT. CDR3 length equals 13 residues. The CDR3 here is CASSWTISDEQYF. The CDR3 DNA sequence: TGTGCCAGCAGTTGGACAATTTCCGACGAGCAGTACTTC.

V is TRBV5-1 and J is TRBJ2-7; D is perhaps TRBD1 (6 bases). The CDR3 has 15 residues. Trimming cost V 0 bases and J 2 bases, with 12 bases left between them. Per germline, CDR1 SGHRS and CDR2 YFSETQ. CDR3 in amino acids: CASSLEGVGTYEQYF. CDR3 bases: TGCGCCAGCAGCTTGGAGGGGGTCGGGACCTACGAGCAGTACTTC.

This clonotype turned up a few times. This rearrangement joins TRBV29-1 to TRBJ1-2; perhaps TRBD1 as D (6 bases). The germline V gene encodes CDR1 SQVTM and CDR2 ANQGSEA. This CDR3 contains 15 residues. The V end lost 4 bases, the J end lost 5 bases, and 20 bases lay between the germline ends. CDR3 residues: CSVVPPDRPGYGYTF. Here the CDR3 DNA reads TGCAGCGTTGTCCCCCCCGACAGGCCGGGATATGGCTACACCTTC.

This rearrangement joins TRBV6-5 to TRBJ2-7; D is unresolved. CDR3 size: 13 residues. V dropped 6 bases and J dropped 0 bases, with 9 bases sitting between them. Germline V gene sequence: CDR1 MNHEY, CDR2 SVGAGI. CDR3 sequence (DNA): TGTGCCAGCAGAGCCGGGTTCTCCTACGAGCAGTACTTC. Protein sequence: CASRAGFSYEQYF.

This chain joins TRBV20-1 and TRBJ1-2, with TRBD1 as a possible D gene (5 bases). CDR1 is DFQATT and CDR2 is SNEGSKA in the germline V gene (reference sequence). CDR3 length: 13 amino acids. V was shortened by 6 bases and J by 3 bases, with 14 bases between the two germline ends. CDR3 in DNA: TGCAGTGCGATCGGGGGAGGGGACTATGGCTACACCTTC. Translation gives CSAIGGGDYGYTF.

The V and J genes are TRBV14 and TRBJ2-2; no firm D call. This CDR3 spans 15 amino acids. CDR1 is SGHDN, CDR2 FVKESK, per germline. V lost 2 bases and J lost 4, with 11 bases in between. In DNA, the CDR3 is TGTGCCAGCAGCCAAATCAACACCTTCACCGGGGAGCTGTTTTTT. Translated: CASSQINTFTGELFF.

V is TRBV27 and J is TRBJ2-7; 7 positions match TRBD1. Unmatched junction bases numbered 6, after V lost 2 bases and J lost 5 bases. CDR1 is MNHEY and CDR2 is SMNVEV in the germline V gene (reference sequence). The CDR3 is 14 residues long. The CDR3 region has the DNA TGTGCCAGCAGTTTAGGGGGACAGACCAACGAGCAGTACTTC. It translates to CASSLGGQTNEQYF.

The chain carries TRBV4-3 and TRBJ1-2; 7 bases fit TRBD1. CDR1 and CDR2 (germline): LGHNA, YSLEER. CDR3 size: 17 residues. Trimming removed 4 bases from V and 3 bases from J; junction bases left unmatched: 14. As DNA, the CDR3 is TGCGCCAGCAGCCCGCAACCGTCCGGGACAGTAGACTATGGCTACACCTTC. This translates into CASSPQPSGTVDYGYTF.

On this clonotype: One junction end disagrees with the germline gene, perhaps due to a read error. The chain uses TRBV5-5 and TRBJ2-4; D possibly corresponds to TRBD2 (5 bases). TRBJ2-7 matches the DNA end more closely, so the J call is doubtful. The CDR3 is made up of 11 amino acids. CDR1 and CDR2 from the germline V gene are SGHKS and YYEKEE (reference sequence). The CDR3 nucleotides read TGTGCCGGCAGCGGCCCCTACGAGCAGTACTTC. Amino acids: CAGSGPYEQYF.

The table lists this clonotype with a few counts. The V and J genes are TRBV7-9 and TRBJ2-3, with 7 bases fitting TRBD1. The V gene end was trimmed by 5 bases and the J gene end by 1 base; junction bases not matched to a gene: 6. Germline CDR1 reads SEHNR; CDR2 reads FQNEAQ (reference sequence). This CDR3 is 15 amino acids long. The chain's CDR3 is CASSPAGGGTDTQYF. In nucleotides, the CDR3 is TGTGCCAGCAGCCCTGCAGGGGGAGGCACAGATACGCAGTATTTT.

The chain couples TRBV19 to TRBJ2-1; 9 nucleotides line up with TRBD1. The ends lost 5 bases at V and 6 bases at J; junction bases unmatched: 11. The CDR3 covers 16 residues. The germline V gene has CDR1 LNHDA and CDR2 SQIVND (reference sequence). This CDR3 is CASSPSGTGMSNEQFF. CDR3 nucleotide sequence: TGTGCCAGTAGTCCCTCAGGGACAGGGATGTCCAATGAGCAGTTCTTC.

This clonotype occurred a few times. V and J are TRBV4-3 and TRBJ2-7; tentative D call: TRBD2 (6 bases). Germline V gene lookup returns CDR1 LGHNA and CDR2 YSLEER. Trimming took 0 bases from V and 3 from J, leaving 9 bases between them. The CDR3 is made up of 14 amino acids. The CDR3 DNA is TGCGCCAGCAGCCAAGATTGGCGGGGCTACGAGCAGTACTTC. As protein: CASSQDWRGYEQYF.

This chain uses TRBV15 with TRBJ1-1; 8 nucleotides align to TRBD1. Germline trimming cut 4 bases from V and 3 bases from J; bases unmatched to any gene: 4. The germline CDR1 and CDR2 sequences are LNHNV and YYDKDF (reference sequence). This CDR3 is built from 14 residues. The CDR3 coding sequence is TGTGCCACCAGCAAGCCGGACAGGGACACTGAAGCTTTCTTT. Protein sequence: CATSKPDRDTEAFF.

At least ten counts were recorded for this clonotype. The chain links TRBV2 to TRBJ1-2; 9 nucleotides match TRBD1. The germline V gene encodes CDR1 SNHLY and CDR2 FYNNEI. The CDR3 loop spans 12 amino acids. J was trimmed by 8 bases and V by 6 bases; bases with no gene match: 4. The CDR3 loop reads CASRTGGGGYTF. DNA for the CDR3: TGTGCCAGCAGAACAGGGGGCGGCGGCTACACCTTC.

The rearrangement uses TRBV12-3 or TRBV12-4 and TRBJ1-3; D remains ambiguous. The ends were cut back, 6 bases at V and 0 bases at J, with 12 bases in the middle. This CDR3 has 15 amino acids. CDR3 sequence (DNA): TGTGCCAGCAGCCTTGACATACCCTCTGGAAACACCATATATTTT. It specifies CASSLDIPSGNTIYF.

The gene calls are TRBV24-1 and TRBJ1-5; tentatively, D is TRBD1 (5 bases). This CDR3 region has 16 residues. Trimming stripped 3 bases from V and 2 bases from J, with 13 bases between. The germline gives CDR1 KGHDR, CDR2 SFDVKD. The DNA of the CDR3 is TGTGCCACCAGTGATAGAGGACACGGGGGCAATCAGCCCCAGCATTTT. Encoded protein: CATSDRGHGGNQPQHF.

The chain carries TRBV20-1 and TRBJ2-3; 8 nucleotides line up with TRBD2. V was clipped by 5 bases and J by 2 bases; unmatched bases: 9. The CDR3 runs to 15 residues. Per the germline V gene, CDR1 is DFQATT and CDR2 is SNEGSKA (reference sequence). The DNA of the CDR3 is TGCAGTGCTCCCGGGGGTAGCGGGGTCACAGATACGCAGTATTTT. Protein product: CSAPGGSGVTDTQYF.

This chain connects TRBV6-5 to TRBJ1-5, with a weak D call TRBD1 (6 bases). CDR1 and CDR2 from the germline V gene are MNHEY and SVGAGI. The CDR3 length is 15 residues. V lost 2 bases, J lost 1 base, and 9 bases lay in between. The CDR3 DNA follows: TGTGCCAGCAGTTACGGGGGGGCGAGCAATCAGCCCCAGCATTTT. It specifies CASSYGGASNQPQHF.

V gene TRBV12-3 or TRBV12-4 combines with J gene TRBJ2-3; no clear D. The CDR3 sequence is 14 residues long. Trimming removed 3 bases at V and 4 bases at J, with 11 bases between. The CDR3 region has the DNA TGTGCCAGCAGTTTGACGGCGAGCGCAGATACGCAGTATTTT. This encodes CASSLTASADTQYF.

V gene TRBV20-1 combines with J gene TRBJ2-3; no reliable D call. The length of the CDR3 is 14 residues. Germline assignment: CDR1 DFQATT and CDR2 SNEGSKA (reference sequence). The V gene lost 5 bases and the J gene lost 0 bases, with 12 bases spanning the gap. The CDR3 here is CSARSAVSTDTQYF. CDR3 coding DNA: TGCAGTGCTCGCAGCGCCGTTAGCACAGATACGCAGTATTTT.

This clonotype was found many times. The chain recombines TRBV10-1 with TRBJ2-1, with TRBD2 as a possible D gene (6 bases). Trimming pared 3 bases from V and 10 bases from J, leaving 25 bases between. Germline V lookup: CDR1 WNHNN, CDR2 SYGVQD (reference sequence). The CDR3 runs 17 residues. The CDR3 protein is CASSDPTGADGAGEQFF. DNA for the CDR3: TGCGCCAGCAGTGATCCGACCGGGGCCGACGGCGCGGGGGAGCAGTTCTTC.

CDR3 residues: CASQTALNTEAFF. The DNA of the CDR3 is TGCGCCAGCCAGACAGCCTTAAACACTGAAGCTTTCTTT. The rearrangement joins TRBV5-1 to TRBJ1-1, with D possibly TRBD1 on 5 matching bases. The ends were cut back, 7 bases at V and 2 bases at J, with 12 bases in the middle. Germline V gives CDR1 SGHRS, CDR2 YFSETQ. The CDR3 covers 13 residues.

The chain uses TRBV7-9 and TRBJ1-1; no clear D. CDR3 length equals 13 residues. Trimming shortened V by 6 bases and J by 1 base, and 9 bases separated the two germline ends. The V gene's germline CDR1 is SEHNR and CDR2 FQNEAQ (reference sequence). CDR3 sequence: CASSLTPNTEAFF. The CDR3 DNA reads as TGTGCCAGCAGTCTAACACCGAACACTGAAGCTTTCTTT.

This chain uses TRBV4-2 with TRBJ2-3; D unclear. V dropped 0 bases and J dropped 2 bases, with 9 bases sitting between them. From germline, CDR1 is LGHNA and CDR2 YNFKEQ. The CDR3 is 15 residues long. CDR3 DNA sequence: TGTGCCAGCAGCCAAGATCCCAGTTTCACAGATACGCAGTATTTT. Translated: CASSQDPSFTDTQYF.

The chain has TRBV7-8 and TRBJ1-1; D perhaps matches TRBD1 (5 bases). Germline loops: CDR1 SGHVS, CDR2 FQNEAQ. This CDR3 contains 15 residues. The V and J ends lost 8 bases and 4 bases respectively, with 20 bases between them. This CDR3 is CASQEIGGVPTEAFF. In nucleotides, the CDR3 is TGTGCCAGCCAAGAGATAGGAGGGGTACCCACTGAAGCTTTCTTT.

In this sample, this clonotype turned up many times. The chain employs TRBV7-9 and TRBJ2-3; the match to TRBD1 covers 10 bases. Unmatched junction bases numbered 6, after V lost 5 bases and J lost 4 bases. Germline V gene data show CDR1 as SEHNR and CDR2 as FQNEAQ (reference sequence). The length of the CDR3 is 15 residues. CDR3 bases: TGTGCCAGCAGCCCCGGGACAGGGGAGGCAGATACGCAGTATTTT. Its protein is CASSPGTGEADTQYF.

This clonotype was found a few times. The chain combines TRBV12-3 or TRBV12-4 with TRBJ2-3, with TRBD1 matching over 10 bases. CDR3 length: 17 residues. The V segment lost 5 bases and the J segment 3 bases; nucleotides outside the gene matches: 11. The CDR3 DNA reads TGTGCCAGCAGTAACCGGGACAGGGGCGCTCTTACAGATACGCAGTATTTT. The encoded protein is CASSNRDRGALTDTQYF.

This clonotype was recorded at least ten times. The chain is built from TRBV12-3 or TRBV12-4 and TRBJ2-7, with D tentatively TRBD1 (6 bases). This CDR3 region has 14 residues. V lost 3 bases and J lost 7, with 16 bases in between. CDR3 residues: CASSFRIQGTEQYF. The CDR3, as DNA: TGTGCCAGCAGTTTCCGGATACAGGGTACGGAGCAGTACTTC.

In this sample, this clonotype turned up a few times. The rearrangement links TRBV12-3 or TRBV12-4 to TRBJ2-1, with D perhaps TRBD1 (5 bases). Trimming pared 0 bases from V and 6 bases from J, leaving 12 bases between. The CDR3 length is 15 residues. In nucleotides, the CDR3 is TGTGCCAGCAGTTTAGCGCTGGGGCAGGGCAATGAGCAGTTCTTC. Its translation: CASSLALGQGNEQFF.

The rearrangement uses TRBV6-2 or TRBV6-3 and TRBJ2-1; maybe TRBD1 (5 bases). The CDR3 runs 13 residues. From germline, CDR1 is MNHEY and CDR2 SVGEGT. The V end was cut by 8 bases, the J end by 5 bases, with 13 bases between. This CDR3 is CASQQGWNNEQFF. The CDR3 nucleotides are TGTGCCAGCCAGCAGGGCTGGAACAATGAGCAGTTCTTC.

The V gene is TRBV6-2 or TRBV6-3, the J gene TRBJ2-3; 12 bases are shared with TRBD2. The germline gives CDR1 MNHEY, CDR2 SVGEGT. The J segment lost 2 bases and the V segment lost 5 bases, leaving 5 bases of the junction unmatched. This CDR3 spans 16 amino acids. The CDR3 loop reads CASSGLAGSNTDTQYF. The CDR3 DNA is TGTGCCAGCAGTGGACTAGCGGGGTCAAACACAGATACGCAGTATTTT.

The chain joins TRBV7-8 to TRBJ1-5; no clear D. This CDR3 comprises 16 residues. Germline lookup yields CDR1 SGHVS and CDR2 FQNEAQ. Trimming removed 1 base from V and 6 bases from J, with 16 bases in between. The CDR3 DNA reads TGTGCCAGCAGCTTAGAGGGAGCATATAGCGCTCAGCCCCAGCATTTT. Protein: CASSLEGAYSAQPQHF. The full variable domain, in which reference TRBV7-8 and TRBJ1-5 provide the parts outside the CDR3, is GAGVSQSPRYKVAKRGQDVALRCDPISGHVSLFWYQQALGQGPEFLTYFQNEAQLDKSGLPSDRFFAERPEGSVSTLKIQRTQQEDSAVYLCASSLEGAYSAQPQHFGDGTRLSIL.